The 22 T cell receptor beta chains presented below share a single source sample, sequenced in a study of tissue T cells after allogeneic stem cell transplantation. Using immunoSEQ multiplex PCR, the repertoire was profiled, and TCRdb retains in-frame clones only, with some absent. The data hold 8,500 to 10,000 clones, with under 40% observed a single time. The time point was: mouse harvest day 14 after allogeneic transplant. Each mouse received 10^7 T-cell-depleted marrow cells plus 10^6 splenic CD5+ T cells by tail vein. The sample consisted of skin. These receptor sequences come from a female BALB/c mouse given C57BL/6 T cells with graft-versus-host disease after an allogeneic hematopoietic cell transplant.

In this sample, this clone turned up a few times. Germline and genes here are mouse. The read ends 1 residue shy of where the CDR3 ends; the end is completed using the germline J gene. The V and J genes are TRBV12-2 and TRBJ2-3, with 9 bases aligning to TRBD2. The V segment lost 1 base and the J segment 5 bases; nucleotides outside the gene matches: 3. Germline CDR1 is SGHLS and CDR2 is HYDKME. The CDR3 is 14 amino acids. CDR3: CASSLQLGGETLYF. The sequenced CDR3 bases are TGTGCCAGCTCTCTTCAACTGGGGGGAGAAACGCTGTAT.

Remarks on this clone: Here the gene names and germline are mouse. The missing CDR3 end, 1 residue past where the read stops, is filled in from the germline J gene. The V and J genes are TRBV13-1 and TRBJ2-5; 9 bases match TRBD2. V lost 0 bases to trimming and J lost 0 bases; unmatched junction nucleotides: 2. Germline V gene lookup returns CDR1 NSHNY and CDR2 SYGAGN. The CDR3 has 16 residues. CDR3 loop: CASSDALGGNQDTQYF. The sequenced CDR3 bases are TGTGCCAGCAGTGATGCACTGGGGGGTAACCAAGACACCCAGTAC.

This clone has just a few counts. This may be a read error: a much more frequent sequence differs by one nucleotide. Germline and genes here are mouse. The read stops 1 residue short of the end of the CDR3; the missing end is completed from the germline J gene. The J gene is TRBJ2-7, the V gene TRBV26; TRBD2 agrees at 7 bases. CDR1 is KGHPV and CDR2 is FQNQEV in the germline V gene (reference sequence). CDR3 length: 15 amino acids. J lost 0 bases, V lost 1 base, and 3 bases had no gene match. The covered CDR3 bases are TGTGCCAGCAGTCTGTGGGGGGGGAGCTCCTATGAACAGTAC. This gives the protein CASSLWGGSSYEQY. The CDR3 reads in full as CASSLWGGSSYEQYF.

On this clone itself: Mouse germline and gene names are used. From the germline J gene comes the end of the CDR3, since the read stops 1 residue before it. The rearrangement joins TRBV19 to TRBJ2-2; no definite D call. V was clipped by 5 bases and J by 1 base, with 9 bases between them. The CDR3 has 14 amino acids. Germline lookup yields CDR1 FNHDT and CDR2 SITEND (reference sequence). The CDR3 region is CASRVRQNTGQLYF. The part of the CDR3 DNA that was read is TGTGCCAGCAGAGTACGGCAAAACACCGGGCAGCTCTAC.

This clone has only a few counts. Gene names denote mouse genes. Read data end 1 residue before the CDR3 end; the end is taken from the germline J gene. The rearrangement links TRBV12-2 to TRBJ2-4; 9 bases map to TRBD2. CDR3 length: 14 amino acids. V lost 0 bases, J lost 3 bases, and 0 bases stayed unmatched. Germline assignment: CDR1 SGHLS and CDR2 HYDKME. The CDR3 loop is CASSLGTGQNTLYF. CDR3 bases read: TGTGCCAGCTCTCTCGGGACTGGGCAAAACACCTTGTAC.

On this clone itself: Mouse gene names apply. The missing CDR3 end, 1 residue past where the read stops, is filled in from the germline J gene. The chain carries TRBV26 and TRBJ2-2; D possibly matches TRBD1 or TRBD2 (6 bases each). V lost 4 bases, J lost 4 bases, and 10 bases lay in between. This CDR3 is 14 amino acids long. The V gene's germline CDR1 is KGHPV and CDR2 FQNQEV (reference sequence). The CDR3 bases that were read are TGTGCCAGCAGTCCGGGGGCGCGCACCGGGCAGCTCTAC. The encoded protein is CASSPGARTGQLY. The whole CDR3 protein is CASSPGARTGQLYF.

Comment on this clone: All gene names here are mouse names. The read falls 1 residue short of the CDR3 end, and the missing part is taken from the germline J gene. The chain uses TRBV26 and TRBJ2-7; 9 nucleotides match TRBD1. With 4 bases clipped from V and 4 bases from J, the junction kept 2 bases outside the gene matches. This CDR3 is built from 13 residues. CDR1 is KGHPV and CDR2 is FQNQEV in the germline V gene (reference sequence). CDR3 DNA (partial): TGTGCCAGCAGTCGGGACAGGGTATATGAACAGTAC. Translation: CASSRDRVYEQY. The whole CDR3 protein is CASSRDRVYEQYF.

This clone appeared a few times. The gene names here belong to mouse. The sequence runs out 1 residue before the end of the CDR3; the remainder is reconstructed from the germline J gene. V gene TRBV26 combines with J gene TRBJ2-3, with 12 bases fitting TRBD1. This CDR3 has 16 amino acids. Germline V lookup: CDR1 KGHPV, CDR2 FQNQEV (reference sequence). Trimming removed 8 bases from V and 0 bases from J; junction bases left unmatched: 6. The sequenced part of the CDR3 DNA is TGTGCCAGCGGGCCGGGACAGGGGGCTAGTGCAGAAACGCTGTAT. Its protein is CASGPGQGASAETLY. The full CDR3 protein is CASGPGQGASAETLYF.

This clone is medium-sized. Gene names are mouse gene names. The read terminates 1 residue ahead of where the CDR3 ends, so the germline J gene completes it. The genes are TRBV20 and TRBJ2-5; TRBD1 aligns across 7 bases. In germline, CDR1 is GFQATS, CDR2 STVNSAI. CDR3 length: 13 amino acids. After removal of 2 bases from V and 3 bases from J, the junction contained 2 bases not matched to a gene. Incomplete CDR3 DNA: TGTGGTGCTAGGCGGGACAGACAAGACACCCAGTAC. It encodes CGARRDRQDTQY. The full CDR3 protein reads CGARRDRQDTQYF.

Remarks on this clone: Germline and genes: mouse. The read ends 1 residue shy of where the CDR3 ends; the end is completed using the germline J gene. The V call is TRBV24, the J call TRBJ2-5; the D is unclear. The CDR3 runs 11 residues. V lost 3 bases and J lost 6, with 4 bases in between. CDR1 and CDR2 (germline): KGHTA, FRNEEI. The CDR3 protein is CASSLRDTQYF. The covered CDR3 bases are TGTGCCAGCAGTCTCCGGGACACCCAGTAC.

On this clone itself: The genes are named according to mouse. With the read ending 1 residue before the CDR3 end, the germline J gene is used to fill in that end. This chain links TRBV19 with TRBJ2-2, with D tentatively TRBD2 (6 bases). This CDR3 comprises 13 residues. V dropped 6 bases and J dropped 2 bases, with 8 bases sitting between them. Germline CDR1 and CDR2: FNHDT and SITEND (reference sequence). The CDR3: CASTWGNTGQLYF. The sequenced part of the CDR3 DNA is TGTGCCAGCACCTGGGGTAACACCGGGCAGCTCTAC.

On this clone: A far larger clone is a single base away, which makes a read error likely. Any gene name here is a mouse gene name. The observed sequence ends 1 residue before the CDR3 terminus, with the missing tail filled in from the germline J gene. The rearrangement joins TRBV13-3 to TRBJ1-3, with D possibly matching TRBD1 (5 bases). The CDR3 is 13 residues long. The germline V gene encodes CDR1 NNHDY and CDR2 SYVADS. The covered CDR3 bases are TGTGCCAGCACCCAGGGAACTGGACATACGCTCTAT. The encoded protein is CASTQGTGHTLY. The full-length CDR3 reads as CASTQGTGHTLYF.

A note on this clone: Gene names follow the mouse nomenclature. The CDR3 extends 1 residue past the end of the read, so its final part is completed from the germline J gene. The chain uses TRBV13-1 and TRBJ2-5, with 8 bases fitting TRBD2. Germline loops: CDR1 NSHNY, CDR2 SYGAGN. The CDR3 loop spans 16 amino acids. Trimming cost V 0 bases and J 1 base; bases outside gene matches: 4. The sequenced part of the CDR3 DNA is TGTGCCAGCAGTGATGATACGGGGGGGCACCAAGACACCCAGTAC. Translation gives CASSDDTGGHQDTQY. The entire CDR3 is CASSDDTGGHQDTQYF.

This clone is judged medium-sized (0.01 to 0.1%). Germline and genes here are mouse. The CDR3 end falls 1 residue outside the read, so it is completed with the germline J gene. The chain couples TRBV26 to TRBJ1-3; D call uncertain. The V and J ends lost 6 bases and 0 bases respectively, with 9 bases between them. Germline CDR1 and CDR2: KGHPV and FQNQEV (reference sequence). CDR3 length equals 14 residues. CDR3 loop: CASRPGISGNTLYF. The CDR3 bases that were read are TGTGCCAGCAGGCCCGGGATTTCTGGAAATACGCTCTAT.

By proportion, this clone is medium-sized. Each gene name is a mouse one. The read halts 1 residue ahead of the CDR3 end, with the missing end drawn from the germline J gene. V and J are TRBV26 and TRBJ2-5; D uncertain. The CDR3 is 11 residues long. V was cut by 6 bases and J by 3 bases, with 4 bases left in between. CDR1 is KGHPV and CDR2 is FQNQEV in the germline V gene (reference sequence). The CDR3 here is CASSQQDTQYF. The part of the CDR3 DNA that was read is TGTGCCAGCAGCCAACAAGACACCCAGTAC. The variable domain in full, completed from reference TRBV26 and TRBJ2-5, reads NSKVIQTPRYLVKGQGQKAKMRCIPEKGHPVVFWYQQNKNNEFKFLINFQNQEVLQQIDMTEKRFSAECPSNSPCSLEIQSSEAGDSALYLCASSQQDTQYFGPGTRLLVL.

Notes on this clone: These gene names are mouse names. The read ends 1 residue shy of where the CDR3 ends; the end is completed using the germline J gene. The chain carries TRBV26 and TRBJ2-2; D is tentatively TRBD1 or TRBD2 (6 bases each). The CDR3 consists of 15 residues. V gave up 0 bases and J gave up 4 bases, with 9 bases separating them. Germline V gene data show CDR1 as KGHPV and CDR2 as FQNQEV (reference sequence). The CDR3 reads CASSLSEGGTGQLYF. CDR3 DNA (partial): TGTGCCAGCAGTCTGTCGGAGGGGGGCACCGGGCAGCTCTAC. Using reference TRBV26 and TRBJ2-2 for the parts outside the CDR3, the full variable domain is NSKVIQTPRYLVKGQGQKAKMRCIPEKGHPVVFWYQQNKNNEFKFLINFQNQEVLQQIDMTEKRFSAECPSNSPCSLEIQSSEAGDSALYLCASSLSEGGTGQLYFGEGSKLTVL.

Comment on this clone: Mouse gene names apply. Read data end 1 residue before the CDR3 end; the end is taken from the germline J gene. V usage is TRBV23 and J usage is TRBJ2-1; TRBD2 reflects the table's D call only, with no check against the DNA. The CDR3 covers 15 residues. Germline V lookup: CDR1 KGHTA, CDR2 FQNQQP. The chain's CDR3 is CSSSQRDWGVAEQFF. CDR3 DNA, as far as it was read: TGCTCCAGCAGTCAAAGGGACTGGGGGGTTGCTGAGCAGTTC.

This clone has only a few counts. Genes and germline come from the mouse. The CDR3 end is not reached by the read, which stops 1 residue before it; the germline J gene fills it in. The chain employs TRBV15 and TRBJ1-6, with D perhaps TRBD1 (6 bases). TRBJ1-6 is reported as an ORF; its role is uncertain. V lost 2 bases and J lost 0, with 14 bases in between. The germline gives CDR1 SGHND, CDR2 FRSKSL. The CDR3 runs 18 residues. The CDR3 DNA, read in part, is TGTGCCAGCAGTTTATGGACAGAAAATAATTCCTATAATTCGCCCCTCTAC. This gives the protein CASSLWTENNSYNSPLY. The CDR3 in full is CASSLWTENNSYNSPLYF.

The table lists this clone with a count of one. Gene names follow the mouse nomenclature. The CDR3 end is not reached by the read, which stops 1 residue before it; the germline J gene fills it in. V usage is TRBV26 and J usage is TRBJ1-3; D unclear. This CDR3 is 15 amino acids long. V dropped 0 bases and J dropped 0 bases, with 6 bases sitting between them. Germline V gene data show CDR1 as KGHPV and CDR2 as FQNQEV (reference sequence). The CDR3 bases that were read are TGTGCCAGCAGTCTGTCGTTAAATTCTGGAAATACGCTCTAT. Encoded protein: CASSLSLNSGNTLY. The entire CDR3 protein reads CASSLSLNSGNTLYF. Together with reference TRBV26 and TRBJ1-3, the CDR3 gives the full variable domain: NSKVIQTPRYLVKGQGQKAKMRCIPEKGHPVVFWYQQNKNNEFKFLINFQNQEVLQQIDMTEKRFSAECPSNSPCSLEIQSSEAGDSALYLCASSLSLNSGNTLYFGEGSRLIVV.

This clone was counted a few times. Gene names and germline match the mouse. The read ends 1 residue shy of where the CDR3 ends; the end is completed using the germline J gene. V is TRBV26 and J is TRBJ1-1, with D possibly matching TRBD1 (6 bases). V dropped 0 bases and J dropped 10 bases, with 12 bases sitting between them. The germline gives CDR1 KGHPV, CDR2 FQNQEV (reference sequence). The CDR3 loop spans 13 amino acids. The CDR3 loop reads CASSLSSRGGVFF. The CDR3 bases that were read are TGTGCCAGCAGTCTGTCGTCCAGGGGAGGAGTCTTC.

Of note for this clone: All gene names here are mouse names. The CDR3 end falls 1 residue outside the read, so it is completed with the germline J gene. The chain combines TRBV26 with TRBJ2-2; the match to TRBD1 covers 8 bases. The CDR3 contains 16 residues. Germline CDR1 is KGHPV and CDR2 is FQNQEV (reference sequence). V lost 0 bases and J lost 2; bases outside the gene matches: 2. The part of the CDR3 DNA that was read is TGTGCCAGCAGTCTGTCCCGGACAGGGAACACCGGGCAGCTCTAC. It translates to CASSLSRTGNTGQLY. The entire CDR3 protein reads CASSLSRTGNTGQLYF. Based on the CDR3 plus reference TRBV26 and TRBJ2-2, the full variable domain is NSKVIQTPRYLVKGQGQKAKMRCIPEKGHPVVFWYQQNKNNEFKFLINFQNQEVLQQIDMTEKRFSAECPSNSPCSLEIQSSEAGDSALYLCASSLSRTGNTGQLYFGEGSKLTVL.

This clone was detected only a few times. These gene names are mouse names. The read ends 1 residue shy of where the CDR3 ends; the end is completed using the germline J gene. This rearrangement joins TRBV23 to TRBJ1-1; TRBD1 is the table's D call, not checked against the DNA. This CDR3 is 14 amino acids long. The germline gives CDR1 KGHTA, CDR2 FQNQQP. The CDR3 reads CSSSQTGRNTEVFF. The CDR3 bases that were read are TGCTCCAGCAGTCAAACAGGGAGAAACACAGAAGTCTTC.